The source of this T cell receptor beta chain is a study of siplizumab effects on memory and regulatory T cells. Germline assignment: CDR1 SGHDT and CDR2 YYEEEE. V trimming: 4 bases; J trimming: 9 bases; junction bases outside the gene matches: 10. The CDR3 has 16 amino acids. Some clones are missing from TCRdb's copy, which holds only in-frame ones; the method was immunoSEQ multiplex PCR. The repertoire includes more than 95,000 clones, about 93% of them detected once, and roughly 0.64% sits in the top ten. This chain uses TRBV5-6 with TRBJ2-1, with 13 positions matching TRBD2. This clonotype was sampled from a human donor in good health. Sequencing was done on a sample of Tregs sorted from blood. CDR3 bases: TGTGCCAGCAGCGGTCGGACTAGCGGGAGTCTTAGTGAGCAGTTCTTC. The encoded protein is CASSGRTSGSLSEQFF.